Given below is one TCR beta chain in context. Its antigen is currently unknown. This entry comes from a study of high-grade serous ovarian cancer treatment subgroups. Study as a whole: Each sample yielded on average roughly 8,200 unique TCR beta rearrangements from 13,000 or so reads.

The CDR3 consists of 18 residues. The J segment lost 0 bases and the V segment lost 5 bases, leaving 6 bases of the junction unmatched. Germline V gene data show CDR1 as SGHTA and CDR2 as FQGTGA. General study results and limits: The analyses considered CDR3 and ignored CDR1 and CDR2.

Tumor tissue was taken before any definitive surgery or chemotherapy was given. Here immunoSEQ multiplex PCR was the method, and the copy in TCRdb shows in-frame clones only, minus some. The table lists about 36,000 clones, 79% of them singletons, with around 3.3% in the top ten. The chain recombines TRBV7-3 with TRBJ2-2, with 13 bases aligning to TRBD2. The specimen was tumor tissue. This TCR was sampled from a human donor with high-grade serous ovarian cancer. CDR3 DNA sequence: TGTGCCAGCAGCCCTGGACTAGCGGGAGCCCCGAACACCGGGGAGCTGTTTTTT. Protein sequence: CASSPGLAGAPNTGELFF. Combining the CDR3 with reference TRBV7-3 and TRBJ2-2 gives the whole variable domain GAGVSQTPSNKVTEKGKYVELRCDPISGHTALYWYRQSLGQGPEFLIYFQGTGAADDSGLPNDRFFAVRPEGSVSTLKIQRTERGDSAVYLCASSPGLAGAPNTGELFFGEGSRLTVL.